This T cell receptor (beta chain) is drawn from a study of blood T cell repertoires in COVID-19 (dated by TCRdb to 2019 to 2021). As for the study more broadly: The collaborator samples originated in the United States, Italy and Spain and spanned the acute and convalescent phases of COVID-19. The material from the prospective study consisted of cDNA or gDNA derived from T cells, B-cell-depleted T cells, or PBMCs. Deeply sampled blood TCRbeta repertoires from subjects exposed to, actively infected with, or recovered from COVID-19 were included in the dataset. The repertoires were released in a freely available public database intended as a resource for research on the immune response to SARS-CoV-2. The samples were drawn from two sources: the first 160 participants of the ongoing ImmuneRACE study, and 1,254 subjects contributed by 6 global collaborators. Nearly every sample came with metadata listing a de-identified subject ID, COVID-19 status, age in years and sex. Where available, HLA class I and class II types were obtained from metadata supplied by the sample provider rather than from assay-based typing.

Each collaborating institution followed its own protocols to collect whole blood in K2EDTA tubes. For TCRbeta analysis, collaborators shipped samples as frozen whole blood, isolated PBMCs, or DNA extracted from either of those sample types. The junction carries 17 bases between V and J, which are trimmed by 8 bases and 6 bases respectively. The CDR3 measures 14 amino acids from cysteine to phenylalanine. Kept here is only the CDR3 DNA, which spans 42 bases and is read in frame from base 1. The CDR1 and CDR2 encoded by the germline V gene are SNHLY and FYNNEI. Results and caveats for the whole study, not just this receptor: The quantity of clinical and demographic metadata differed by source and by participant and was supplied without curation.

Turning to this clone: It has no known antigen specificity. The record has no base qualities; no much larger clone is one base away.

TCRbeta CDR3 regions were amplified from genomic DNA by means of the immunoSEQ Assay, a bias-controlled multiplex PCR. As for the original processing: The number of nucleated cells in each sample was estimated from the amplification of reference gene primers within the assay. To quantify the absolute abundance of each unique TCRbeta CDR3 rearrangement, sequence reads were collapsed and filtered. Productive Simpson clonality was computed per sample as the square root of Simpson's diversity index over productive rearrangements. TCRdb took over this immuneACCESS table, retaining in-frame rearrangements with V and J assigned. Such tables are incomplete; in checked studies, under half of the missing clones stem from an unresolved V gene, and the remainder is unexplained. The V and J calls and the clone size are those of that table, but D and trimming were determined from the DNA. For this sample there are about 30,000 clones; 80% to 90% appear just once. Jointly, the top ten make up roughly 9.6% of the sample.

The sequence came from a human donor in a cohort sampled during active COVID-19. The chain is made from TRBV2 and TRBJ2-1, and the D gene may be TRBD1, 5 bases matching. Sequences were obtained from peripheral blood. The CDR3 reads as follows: CASQGLGISNEQFF. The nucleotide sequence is TGTGCCAGCCAGGGTCTAGGGATCTCCAATGAGCAGTTCTTC.